The 14 T cell receptor beta chains below all came from one sample that was sequenced in a study of blood T cell repertoires in COVID-19 (dated by TCRdb to about 2020). Libraries were built with the immunoSEQ multiplex PCR assay. TCRdb's version of the immuneACCESS table is confined to in-frame rearrangements and falls short of the full clone set. An unresolved V gene accounts for under half of the shortfall where checked; the remainder is of unknown origin. The sample data list around 230,000 clones, and approximately 80% of these were observed just once. In total, the top ten clones hold roughly 8.7% of the sample. Sequencing used PBMCs or T cells enriched from blood (not recorded which). These receptors all come from a man aged 35-49 years who had recovered from COVID-19.

This clone was observed once. The chain carries TRBV5-1 and TRBJ2-3, with 7 bases fitting TRBD2. CDR1 and CDR2 from the germline V gene are SGHRS and YFSETQ. V lost 6 bases to trimming and J lost 3 bases; unmatched junction nucleotides: 16. This CDR3 has 17 amino acids. CDR3 DNA: TGCGCCAGCAACCCGTACTTGGCTGGCGGGAGTACAGATACGCAGTATTTT. This translates into CASNPYLAGGSTDTQYF.

The chain uses TRBV7-8 and TRBJ2-5; tentative D call: TRBD1 (6 bases). V lost 5 bases and J 4 bases, leaving 14 bases between the germline ends. Germline CDR1 is SGHVS and CDR2 is FQNEAQ. CDR3 length: 14 residues. CDR3 sequence: CASSVTGTPETQYF. In DNA, the CDR3 is TGTGCCAGCAGCGTAACAGGGACCCCAGAGACCCAGTACTTC.

The chain combines TRBV28 with TRBJ1-2; D gene ambiguous. The CDR3 length is 11 residues. V was pared by 10 bases and J by 7 bases, with 13 bases between. CDR1 is MDHEN, CDR2 SYDVKM, per germline. The CDR3, as DNA: TGTGCCATTACAGACCGGCTTGGCTACACCTTC. Encoded protein: CAITDRLGYTF.

The chain combines TRBV19 with TRBJ1-1; 8 bases are a match to TRBD1. This CDR3 has 15 residues. The germline CDR1 and CDR2 sequences are LNHDA and SQIVND (reference sequence). J gave up 6 bases and V 1 base, and 7 bases lay outside the gene matches. CDR3 amino acids: CASSIASTGVAEAFF. The CDR3 bases are TGTGCCAGTAGTATAGCCTCGACAGGGGTAGCTGAAGCTTTCTTT.

This chain joins TRBV7-3 and TRBJ1-6, with a possible D match to TRBD1 (5 bases). The V gene lost 4 bases and the J gene lost 1 base, with 20 bases spanning the gap. The length of the CDR3 is 19 residues. Germline V gene data show CDR1 as SGHTA and CDR2 as FQGTGA. The CDR3 DNA reads TGTGCCAGCAGCTCCGATACAGGTACCTATAGGTCCTATAATTCACCCCTCCACTTT. As protein: CASSSDTGTYRSYNSPLHF.

The chain couples TRBV15 to TRBJ2-2; D gene uncertain. The CDR3 runs 13 residues. Germline-derived CDR1 and CDR2 are LNHNV and YYDKDF (reference sequence). Trimming pared 0 bases from V and 6 bases from J, leaving 5 bases between. Written as DNA, the CDR3 is TGTGCCACCAGCAGAGATTACTCCGGGGAGCTGTTTTTT. This codes for CATSRDYSGELFF.

J is TRBJ1-4 and V is TRBV6-5, with D hard to call. This CDR3 has 15 amino acids. V was shortened by 4 bases and J by 0 bases, with 9 bases between the two germline ends. Germline V gives CDR1 MNHEY, CDR2 SVGAGI. Here the CDR3 reads CASSFNRATNEKLFF. Written as DNA, the CDR3 is TGTGCCAGCAGTTTCAACCGCGCAACTAATGAAAAACTGTTTTTT.

The chain couples TRBV9 to TRBJ1-1; 10 nucleotides align to TRBD1. Per germline, CDR1 SGDLS and CDR2 YYNGEE. CDR3 length: 14 residues. V lost 5 bases, J lost 5 bases, and 6 bases stayed unmatched. The chain's CDR3 is CASSAGQGNTEAFF. CDR3 bases: TGTGCCAGCAGTGCGGGACAGGGGAATACTGAAGCTTTCTTT.

This clone has a handful of counts. The gene calls are TRBV10-3 and TRBJ1-1; TRBD1 aligns across 9 bases. Germline CDR1 reads ENHRY; CDR2 reads SYGVKD. V dropped 5 bases and J dropped 0; count of bases not matched to a gene: 4. The length of the CDR3 is 15 residues. The CDR3 sequence: CAISPTGGMNTEAFF. The CDR3 DNA reads TGTGCCATCAGTCCGACAGGGGGAATGAACACTGAAGCTTTCTTT.

The rearrangement uses TRBV7-2 and TRBJ2-5; TRBD2 is a possible D gene (6 bases). V was pared by 3 bases and J by 6 bases, with 14 bases between. CDR3 length: 14 residues. The germline CDR1 and CDR2 sequences are SGHTA and FQGNSA. The CDR3 protein is CASSFDGRSKTQYF. CDR3 DNA sequence: TGTGCCAGCAGCTTTGACGGGAGATCGAAGACCCAGTACTTC.

The chain uses TRBV24-1 and TRBJ2-2; no clear D. The CDR3 is 13 amino acids. V lost 9 bases and J lost 5, with 12 bases in between. CDR1 and CDR2 (germline): KGHDR, SFDVKD. The CDR3 is CATRNRRTGELFF. As DNA, the CDR3 is TGTGCCACCCGAAACCGGCGGACCGGGGAGCTGTTTTTT.

The V call is TRBV3-1 (or the pseudogene TRBV3-2), the J call TRBJ2-7, with 14 bases aligning to TRBD2. The junction had 4 bases not matched to a gene; V was cut back by 4 bases and J by 5 bases. The CDR3 is 15 amino acids. CDR1 and CDR2 from the germline V gene are LGHDT and YNNKEL (reference sequence). DNA of the CDR3: TGTGCCAGCAGCCTTGGGACTAGCGGGAGCGACGAGCAGTACTTC. It codes for CASSLGTSGSDEQYF.

Comment on this clone: The sample has other DNA sequences that encode this CDR3 too. The CDR3: CASSRQGAYEQYF. The CDR3 nucleotides read TGTGCCAGTAGTAGACAGGGGGCTTACGAGCAGTACTTC. V and J are TRBV19 and TRBJ2-7; 10 nucleotides agree with TRBD1. This CDR3 is 13 amino acids long. The germline gives CDR1 LNHDA, CDR2 SQIVND (reference sequence). V shed 4 bases, J shed 4 bases, and the junction held 1 base outside the gene matches.

The chain couples TRBV7-2 to TRBJ1-4, with 7 bases that match TRBD1. Germline CDR1 reads SGHTA; CDR2 reads FQGNSA. The length of the CDR3 is 15 residues. Trimming at V came to 8 bases and at J to 3 bases, leaving 9 bases not matched to a gene. The DNA of the CDR3 is TGTGCCAGCGGATACAGGGGTTGGGCTAATGAAAAACTGTTTTTT. It yields the protein CASGYRGWANEKLFF.